These 5 T cell receptor beta chains were sequenced from one sample in a study of shared clonotypes between healthy human individuals. Repertoires were generated with immunoSEQ multiplex PCR, while TCRdb's copy carries only in-frame clones and drops some. The sample includes some 1,400,000 clones, roughly 96% seen only once; the top ten take roughly 1.2%. What was sequenced was naive CD4+ T cells sorted from blood. Subset denoted: CD45RA+ positively selected. The source of these receptors is a man aged 25-45 years in good health.

The V and J genes are TRBV18 and TRBJ1-3; D may be TRBD1 (6 bases). Germline V gene lookup returns CDR1 KGHSH and CDR2 LQKENI. The CDR3 is made up of 20 amino acids. Trimming shortened V by 5 bases and J by 0 bases, and 26 bases separated the two germline ends. This CDR3 reads CASSANSGTSTWSSGNTIYF. The CDR3 coding sequence is TGTGCCAGCTCAGCGAATTCCGGGACAAGTACATGGAGCTCTGGAAACACCATATATTTT.

The chain links TRBV2 to TRBJ2-5; D remains unclear. Germline CDR1 SNHLY, CDR2 FYNNEI. Trimming took off 7 bases at V and 1 base at J, with 13 bases between the two ends. This CDR3 contains 14 residues. CDR3 amino acids: CASTRAVTQETQYF. In nucleotides, the CDR3 is TGTGCCAGCACCCGGGCGGTCACCCAAGAGACCCAGTACTTC.

CDR3 coding DNA: TGTGCCAGCAGCTTAAGAGATGGCAGAGGCTCCTACGAGCAGTACTTC. Protein product: CASSLRDGRGSYEQYF. The rearrangement joins TRBV13 to TRBJ2-7; D is unresolved. This CDR3 has 16 amino acids. The germline V and J ends were trimmed by 2 bases and 0 bases, with 14 bases remaining between them. The germline gives CDR1 PRHDT, CDR2 FYEKMQ (reference sequence). Combining the CDR3 with reference TRBV13 and TRBJ2-7 gives the whole variable domain AAGVIQSPRHLIKEKRETATLKCYPIPRHDTVYWYQQGPGQDPQFLISFYEKMQSDKGSIPDRFSAQQFSDYHSELNMSSLELGDSALYFCASSLRDGRGSYEQYFGPGTRLTVT.

The chain has TRBV9 and TRBJ2-6; no firm D call. Germline V gives CDR1 SGDLS, CDR2 YYNGEE. Trimming removed 1 base at V and 1 base at J, with 6 bases between. This CDR3 region has 15 residues. CDR3 in amino acids: CASSVTLSGANVLTF. DNA for the CDR3: TGTGCCAGCAGCGTAACTCTATCTGGGGCCAACGTCCTGACTTTC.

This chain links TRBV2 with TRBJ2-1; D is possibly TRBD2 (5 bases). The V end lost 1 base, the J end lost 2 bases, and 9 bases lay between the germline ends. The CDR3 runs 15 residues. Germline values: CDR1 SNHLY, CDR2 FYNNEI. The chain's CDR3 is CASSEVAGTYNEQFF. The CDR3 region has the DNA TGTGCCAGCAGTGAAGTGGCCGGGACCTACAATGAGCAGTTCTTC.